The 23 T cell receptor beta chains below all came from one sample that was sequenced in a study of early stage breast cancer tumors. Assay: immunoSEQ multiplex PCR; the TCRdb copy retains only in-frame clones and omits some. The data show about 48,000 clones, around 83% seen once. Input material: blood. These receptors all come from a person between 50 and 60 years old with breast cancer.

The sample holds one count of this clone. J is TRBJ2-3 and V is TRBV7-3; the D gene could be TRBD1 or TRBD2 (6 bases each). V was cut by 5 bases and J by 2 bases, with 20 bases left in between. The CDR3 sequence is 17 residues long. Germline assignment: CDR1 SGHTA and CDR2 FQGTGA. For the CDR3, the DNA is TGTGCCAGCAGCCTTCGAGGGGGGCCGGCTGTCACAGATACGCAGTATTTT. This translates into CASSLRGGPAVTDTQYF.

The J gene is TRBJ2-1, the V gene TRBV4-3; 14 nucleotides align to TRBD2. The CDR3 has 14 residues. Losses at the gene ends were 1 base for V and 12 bases for J; bases not matched to a gene: 2. Looked up from germline, CDR1 is LGHNA and CDR2 is YSLEER. The CDR3: CASSQGTSGRRQFF. DNA for the CDR3: TGCGCCAGCAGCCAAGGGACTAGCGGGAGGCGGCAGTTCTTC.

A few counts support this clone. The V and J genes are TRBV5-6 and TRBJ2-7; D is perhaps TRBD2 (5 bases). The ends were cut back, 1 base at V and 2 bases at J, with 13 bases in the middle. The V gene's germline CDR1 is SGHDT and CDR2 YYEEEE. The CDR3 is 15 residues long. The DNA of the CDR3 is TGTGCCAGCAGCTTGAGAACTAGTCTTCCCTACGAGCAGTACTTC. This codes for CASSLRTSLPYEQYF.

This clone appeared a single time. The rearrangement joins TRBV10-3 to TRBJ2-5; 9 bases line up with TRBD1. Germline CDR1 reads ENHRY; CDR2 reads SYGVKD. V was pared by 10 bases and J by 2 bases, with 8 bases of the junction left unmatched. The CDR3 loop spans 14 amino acids. DNA of the CDR3: TGTGCCACTACAGGGGGCGCTGGACAAGAGACCCAGTACTTC. The encoded protein is CATTGGAGQETQYF.

The V and J genes are TRBV29-1 and TRBJ2-2, with D unclear. Germline CDR1 is SQVTM and CDR2 is ANQGSEA. Trimming pared 5 bases from V and 3 bases from J, leaving 7 bases between. The CDR3 is made up of 12 amino acids. DNA of the CDR3: TGCAGCGTTTGGGGTCACACCGGGGAGCTGTTTTTT. It is translated as CSVWGHTGELFF.

The gene calls are TRBV5-4 and TRBJ2-2, with 9 nucleotides matching TRBD2. The junction had 14 bases not matched to a gene; V was cut back by 5 bases and J by 6 bases. The CDR3 totals 17 residues. Germline CDR1 SGHNT, CDR2 YYREEE (reference sequence). The CDR3 DNA sequence: TGTGCCAGCAGGGCCATCGCTAGCGGGAAGGGCGCCGGGGAGCTGTTTTTT. Amino acid sequence: CASRAIASGKGAGELFF.

Remarks on this clone: At one boundary the junction diverges from the germline segment, which might be a read error. The chain joins TRBV6-1 to TRBJ2-1; D possibly matches TRBD1 or TRBD2 (5 bases each). Germline-derived CDR1 and CDR2 are MNHNS and SASEGT. This CDR3 spans 12 amino acids. CDR3 DNA sequence: TGTGCCAGCAGCGAAGTGGGGGATGAGCAGTTCTTC. This gives the protein CASSEVGDEQFF.

This clone has more than one count but fewer than ten. The rearrangement joins TRBV11-3 to TRBJ1-1; D not resolved. V lost 1 base, J lost 0 bases, and 3 bases lay in between. Germline V gives CDR1 SGHNT, CDR2 YENEEA. CDR3 length equals 13 residues. This CDR3 reads CASSLGVNTEAFF. The CDR3 coding sequence is TGTGCCAGCAGCTTAGGGGTGAACACTGAAGCTTTCTTT.

This chain joins TRBV18 and TRBJ2-2; TRBD1 might be the D (6 bases). Germline V gene data show CDR1 as KGHSH and CDR2 as LQKENI. Deletions cut 2 bases from V and 13 bases from J, with 17 bases between. The CDR3 has 14 amino acids. The CDR3 sequence: CASSPGTSEPGLFF. CDR3 DNA: TGTGCCAGCTCACCAGGGACAAGCGAGCCGGGGCTGTTTTTT.

This clone was observed once. The chain couples TRBV9 to TRBJ2-2, with D tentatively TRBD1 (6 bases). CDR1 SGDLS and CDR2 YYNGEE come from the germline V gene. V was cut by 4 bases and J by 5 bases, with 15 bases left in between. The length of the CDR3 is 15 residues. In DNA form, the CDR3 reads TGTGCCAGCAGCCCGACGGGACAACGAACCGGGGAGCTGTTTTTT. It encodes CASSPTGQRTGELFF. Full variable domain (rest looked up from reference TRBV9 and TRBJ2-2): DSGVTQTPKHLITATGQRVTLRCSPRSGDLSVYWYQQSLDQGLQFLIQYYNGEERAKGNILERFSAQQFPDLHSELNLSSLELGDSALYFCASSPTGQRTGELFFGEGSRLTVL.

The chain has TRBV25-1 and TRBJ1-4; D possibly corresponds to TRBD1 (6 bases). V lost 4 bases to trimming and J lost 2 bases, with 14 bases between them. Germline CDR1 MGHDK, CDR2 SYGVNS. The length of the CDR3 is 16 residues. The CDR3 loop is CASSVLGGETNEKLFF. CDR3 sequence (DNA): TGTGCCAGCAGTGTGTTAGGGGGTGAGACTAATGAAAAACTGTTTTTT.

The CDR3 DNA is TGCGCCAGCAGCTTGGTAGGCAATGGGGGGACTGAAGCTTTCTTT. Protein product: CASSLVGNGGTEAFF. The rearrangement links TRBV5-1 to TRBJ1-1, with a tentative D call TRBD1 (5 bases). The CDR3 length is 15 residues. The germline V and J ends were trimmed by 0 bases and 5 bases, with 14 bases remaining between them. Germline V lookup: CDR1 SGHRS, CDR2 YFSETQ.

This clone was seen once. The rearrangement joins TRBV5-1 to TRBJ2-3; no clear D gene. CDR1 is SGHRS and CDR2 is YFSETQ in the germline V gene. CDR3 length equals 15 residues. Trimming left V 0 bases short and J 4 bases short, with 12 bases between. The CDR3: CASSLGGDVSDTQYF. DNA of the CDR3: TGCGCCAGCAGCTTGGGGGGTGACGTCTCAGATACGCAGTATTTT.

The chain links TRBV27 to TRBJ2-2; a possible D gene is TRBD1 (7 bases). The CDR3 runs to 17 residues. The V gene lost 8 bases and the J gene lost 1 base, with 20 bases spanning the gap. Per germline, CDR1 MNHEY and CDR2 SMNVEV (reference sequence). CDR3 region: CASGPEGAGQNTGELFF. The CDR3 nucleotides are TGTGCCAGCGGGCCCGAGGGGGCGGGGCAGAACACCGGGGAGCTGTTTTTT.

The DNA for the CDR3 is TGCAGTGCTTCACTGTATGGCTACACCTTC. This gives the protein CSASLYGYTF. The J gene is TRBJ1-2, the V gene TRBV20-1, with unresolved D. The germline V gene has CDR1 DFQATT and CDR2 SNEGSKA (reference sequence). CDR3 length equals 10 residues. V dropped 5 bases and J dropped 5 bases, with 6 bases sitting between them.

This clone has only a few counts. The J gene is TRBJ2-7, the V gene TRBV19; 9 nucleotides align to TRBD2. The germline V gene encodes CDR1 LNHDA and CDR2 SQIVND (reference sequence). The V and J ends lost 9 bases and 6 bases, in that order; junction bases with no gene match: 12. The CDR3 is made up of 14 amino acids. The CDR3 sequence is CASTPREGSGEQYF. The CDR3 region has the DNA TGTGCCAGCACGCCGCGGGAGGGAAGTGGCGAGCAGTACTTC.

This clone was counted a few times. The chain recombines TRBV2 with TRBJ2-4; D call uncertain. The CDR3 consists of 12 residues. Germline-derived CDR1 and CDR2 are SNHLY and FYNNEI. Trimming removed 1 base at V and 9 bases at J, with 7 bases between. This CDR3 is CASSEEGFIQYF. The CDR3 bases are TGTGCCAGCAGTGAAGAGGGTTTCATTCAGTACTTC.

This clone appeared once. This rearrangement joins TRBV7-2 to TRBJ2-5; 8 bases map to TRBD2. CDR3 length: 15 amino acids. Per the germline V gene, CDR1 is SGHTA and CDR2 is FQGNSA. V shed 1 base, J shed 5 bases, and the junction held 6 bases outside the gene matches. The DNA for the CDR3 is TGTGCCAGCAGCTTAGGAAGCGGGAGTGGGGAGACCCAGTACTTC. This codes for CASSLGSGSGETQYF.

This chain links TRBV6-1 with TRBJ2-7; 10 bases map to TRBD1. The CDR3 has 15 residues. V was pared by 3 bases and J by 5 bases, with 7 bases of the junction left unmatched. Germline V gene data show CDR1 as MNHNS and CDR2 as SASEGT. The CDR3 is CASSDPTGTGDEQYF. The CDR3 region has the DNA TGTGCCAGCAGTGATCCGACCGGGACAGGGGACGAGCAGTACTTC.

V usage is TRBV28 and J usage is TRBJ1-2; TRBD1 matches 9 bases. V shed 8 bases and J 2 bases; nucleotides not matched to a gene: 9. In germline, CDR1 is MDHEN, CDR2 SYDVKM. The CDR3 runs 15 residues. CDR3 DNA sequence: TGTGCCAGCCAGATGCCTGGGACAGGGAACTATGGCTACACCTTC. The encoded protein is CASQMPGTGNYGYTF.

The V call is TRBV5-6, the J call TRBJ2-7; 10 nucleotides align to TRBD2. The CDR3 spans 15 residues. Losses at the gene ends were 2 bases for V and 3 bases for J; bases not matched to a gene: 5. CDR1 is SGHDT and CDR2 is YYEEEE in the germline V gene. CDR3 in amino acids: CASSLGLAVYYEQYF. CDR3 sequence (DNA): TGTGCCAGCAGCTTAGGACTAGCGGTTTACTACGAGCAGTACTTC.

This sequence joins TRBV2 and TRBJ2-3, with 9 bases lining up with TRBD1. Trimming removed 6 bases from V and 6 bases from J; junction bases left unmatched: 4. Germline assignment: CDR1 SNHLY and CDR2 FYNNEI. CDR3 length equals 13 residues. Here the CDR3 DNA reads TGTGCCAGCAGGGGGGACAGGGACGATACGCAGTATTTT. Protein sequence: CASRGDRDDTQYF.

This clone was seen only once. The rearrangement links TRBV29-1 to TRBJ2-1; 10 nucleotides agree with TRBD2. Germline V gene sequence: CDR1 SQVTM, CDR2 ANQGSEA. The V gene end was trimmed by 5 bases and the J gene end by 6 bases; junction bases not matched to a gene: 4. This CDR3 contains 13 residues. Here the CDR3 reads CSVQLAGINEQFF. For the CDR3, the DNA is TGCAGCGTTCAACTAGCGGGAATCAATGAGCAGTTCTTC.